Below are 4 T cell receptor beta chains sequenced from a single sample in a study of blood T cell repertoires in COVID-19. The protocol was immunoSEQ multiplex PCR, while the TCRdb copy is restricted to in-frame clones and leaves out a portion. The table includes more than 110,000 clones, 85% detected once. Sequenced: peripheral blood. The receptors stem from a man between 45 and 60 years old with acute or convalescent COVID-19.

The V and J genes are TRBV18 and TRBJ2-5; 11 bases match TRBD2. CDR3 length: 14 amino acids. The V gene end was trimmed by 5 bases and the J gene end by 5 bases; junction bases not matched to a gene: 4. Germline V gene lookup returns CDR1 KGHSH and CDR2 LQKENI. The CDR3 here is CASSTSGSGETQYF. In DNA form, the CDR3 reads TGTGCCAGCTCAACTAGCGGGAGCGGGGAGACCCAGTACTTC. Using reference TRBV18 and TRBJ2-5 for the parts outside the CDR3, the full variable domain is NAGVMQNPRHLVRRRGQEARLRCSPMKGHSHVYWYRQLPEEGLKFMVYLQKENIIDESGMPKERFSAEFPKEGPSILRIQQVVRGDSAAYFCASSTSGSGETQYFGPGTRLLVL.

The V and J genes are TRBV19 and TRBJ1-6; TRBD1 matches at 10 bases. The CDR3 covers 14 residues. Trimming cost V 5 bases and J 7 bases; bases outside gene matches: 2. Germline V CDR1 and CDR2: LNHDA, SQIVND (reference sequence). The CDR3 protein is CASSSGQGNSPLHF. The CDR3, as DNA: TGTGCCAGTAGTTCGGGACAGGGGAATTCACCCCTCCACTTT.

V gene TRBV5-4 combines with J gene TRBJ1-2; D possibly corresponds to TRBD1 (6 bases). Germline lookup yields CDR1 SGHNT and CDR2 YYREEE (reference sequence). The CDR3 is 16 amino acids. The V gene lost 1 base and the J gene lost 0 bases, with 13 bases spanning the gap. CDR3 sequence: CASSLSRGATNYGYTF. DNA of the CDR3: TGTGCCAGCAGCTTGTCCAGGGGCGCGACTAACTATGGCTACACCTTC.

V is TRBV15 and J is TRBJ1-3; D is ambiguous. Germline CDR1 LNHNV, CDR2 YYDKDF (reference sequence). The V and J ends lost 0 bases and 0 bases respectively, with 6 bases between them. This CDR3 has 15 residues. The CDR3 protein is CATSRDANSGNTIYF. For the CDR3, the DNA is TGTGCCACCAGCAGAGATGCGAACTCTGGAAACACCATATATTTT.